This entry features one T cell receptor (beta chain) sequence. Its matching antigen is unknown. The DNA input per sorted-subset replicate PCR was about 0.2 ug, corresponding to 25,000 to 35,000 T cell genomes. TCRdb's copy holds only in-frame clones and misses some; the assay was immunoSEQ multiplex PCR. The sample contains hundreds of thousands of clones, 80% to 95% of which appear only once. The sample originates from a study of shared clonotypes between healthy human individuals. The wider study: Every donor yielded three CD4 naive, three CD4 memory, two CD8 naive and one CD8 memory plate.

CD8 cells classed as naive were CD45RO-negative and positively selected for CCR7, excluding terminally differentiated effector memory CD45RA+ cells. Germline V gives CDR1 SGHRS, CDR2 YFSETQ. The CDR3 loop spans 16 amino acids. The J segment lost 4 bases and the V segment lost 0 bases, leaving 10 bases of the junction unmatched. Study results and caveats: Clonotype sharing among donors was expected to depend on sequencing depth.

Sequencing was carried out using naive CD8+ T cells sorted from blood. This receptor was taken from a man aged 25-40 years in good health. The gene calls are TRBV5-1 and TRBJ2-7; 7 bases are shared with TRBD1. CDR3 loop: CASSLGRGPTSYEQYF. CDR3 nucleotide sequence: TGCGCCAGCAGCTTGGGTAGGGGGCCTACGAGTTACGAGCAGTACTTC.